These T cell receptor beta chains were read from a single sample in a study of CXCR3-negative and CXCR3-positive naive CD8 T cells. TCRdb re-analyzed the 5' RACE reads; it lists each CDR3 protein once, without DNA. Recorded for this sample: tens of thousands of distinct CDR3 sequences. The sample was naive CXCR3- CD8+ T cells from blood. The receptors come from a human donor in good health. Some clones in this sample may be carry-over from other donors' samples. Each CDR3 is given with its conserved first and last residue.

v_call,j_call,cdr3_aa
TRBV27,TRBJ1-1,CASSPQIRDRDIWAGTEAFF
TRBV6-4,TRBJ2-1,CASANGGEGEQFF
TRBV12-5,TRBJ2-3,CASGYTSGGSDTQYF
TRBV4-1,TRBJ2-5,CASSQEVAGETQYF
TRBV14,TRBJ1-1,CASSLLGYTEAFF
TRBV7-9,TRBJ2-1,CASSSRAKGGSSYNEQFF
TRBV21-1,TRBJ1-2,CASSKGPPPDSTLRSFGYGYTF
TRBV6-2/TRBV6-3,TRBJ2-7,CASSYSPGEGTRSYEQYF
TRBV12-3/TRBV12-4,TRBJ2-3,CASSLKGDFTDTQYF
TRBV11-2,TRBJ2-3,CASSLHRTDTQYF
TRBV6-2/TRBV6-3,TRBJ2-7,CASSFGTHYEQYF
TRBV12-3/TRBV12-4,TRBJ2-5,CASADFNQETQYF
TRBV4-2,TRBJ2-7,CASSPRISYEQYF
TRBV29-1,TRBJ1-2,CSVGPLGNYGYTF
TRBV14,TRBJ2-5,CASSQEAGARETQYF